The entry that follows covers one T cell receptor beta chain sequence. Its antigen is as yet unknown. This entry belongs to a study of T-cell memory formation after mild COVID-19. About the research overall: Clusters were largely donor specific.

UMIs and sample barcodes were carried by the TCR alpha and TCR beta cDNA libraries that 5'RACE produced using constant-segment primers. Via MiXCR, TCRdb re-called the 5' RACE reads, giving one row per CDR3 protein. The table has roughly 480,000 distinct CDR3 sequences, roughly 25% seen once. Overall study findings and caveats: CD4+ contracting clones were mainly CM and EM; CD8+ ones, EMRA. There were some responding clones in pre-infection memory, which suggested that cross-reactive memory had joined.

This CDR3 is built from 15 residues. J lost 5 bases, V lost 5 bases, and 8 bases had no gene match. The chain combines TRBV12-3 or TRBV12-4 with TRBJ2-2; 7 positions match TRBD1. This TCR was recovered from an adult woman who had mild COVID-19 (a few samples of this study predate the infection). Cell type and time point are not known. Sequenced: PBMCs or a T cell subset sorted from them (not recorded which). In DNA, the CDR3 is TGTGCCAGCAGTCTCCGACAGGGATGGACCGGGGAGCTGTTTTTT. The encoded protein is CASSLRQGWTGELFF.